What follows are 29 T cell receptor beta chains derived from one specimen sequenced in a study of T cell responses to AZD1222 COVID-19 vaccine. The data were produced by immunoSEQ multiplex PCR, yet TCRdb's version contains in-frame clones alone and is incomplete. The repertoire has about 130,000 clones, about nine tenths of them found once; the top ten carry roughly 7.4%. The sample was peripheral blood, taken on day 0 of AZD1222 vaccination. The origin of the receptors is an adult in good health.

This rearrangement joins TRBV12-3 or TRBV12-4 to TRBJ1-2; D is unresolved. The V end was cut by 3 bases, the J end by 8 bases, with 13 bases between. The length of the CDR3 is 13 residues. The CDR3: CASSLRWSSGYTF. In nucleotides, the CDR3 is TGTGCCAGCAGTTTGCGGTGGTCTTCCGGCTACACCTTC.

The rearrangement links TRBV19 to TRBJ1-1, with D possibly TRBD1 on 5 matching bases. Per the germline V gene, CDR1 is LNHDA and CDR2 is SQIVND (reference sequence). With 1 base removed from V and 5 bases from J, the gap between germline ends came to 14 bases. CDR3 size: 15 residues. The CDR3 loop is CASSIGTGPRTEAFF. The CDR3 bases are TGTGCCAGTAGTATAGGAACAGGCCCGAGGACTGAAGCTTTCTTT.

The chain carries TRBV10-3 and TRBJ1-3; 7 bases agree with TRBD1. J gave up 2 bases and V 9 bases, and 7 bases lay outside the gene matches. The CDR3 totals 14 residues. The germline gives CDR1 ENHRY, CDR2 SYGVKD. The CDR3 nucleotides read TGTGCCATAACTAGACAGGGACCTGGAAACACCATATATTTT. Its protein is CAITRQGPGNTIYF.

The genes are TRBV2 and TRBJ2-3; 12 bases line up with TRBD2. CDR1 and CDR2 from the germline V gene are SNHLY and FYNNEI. The V gene end was trimmed by 6 bases and the J gene end by 4 bases; junction bases not matched to a gene: 8. This CDR3 is built from 16 residues. The CDR3 sequence: CASSEMGLAGSDTQYF. For the CDR3, the DNA is TGTGCCAGCAGCGAAATGGGACTAGCGGGTTCAGATACGCAGTATTTT.

The V gene is TRBV21-1, the J gene TRBJ1-2; the D segment call TRBD1 is taken from the table without a DNA check. TRBV21-1 is given as a pseudogene. The length of the CDR3 is 13 residues. The CDR3 sequence is CASGRGQHYGYTF. CDR3 sequence (DNA): TGTGCCAGCGGCAGGGGGCAGCACTATGGCTACACCTTC.

The chain uses TRBV28 and TRBJ1-2; D is ambiguous. The germline V gene has CDR1 MDHEN and CDR2 SYDVKM. The length of the CDR3 is 14 residues. Trimming cost V 6 bases and J 4 bases, with 15 bases left between them. The CDR3 nucleotides read TGTGCCAGCAGCCCATCCGGCAGCTTCTATGGCTACACCTTC. Amino acids: CASSPSGSFYGYTF.

The J gene is TRBJ2-7, the V gene TRBV3-1 (or the pseudogene TRBV3-2); D is perhaps TRBD2 (6 bases). V shed 5 bases and J shed 2 bases, with 13 bases lying between them. CDR1 is LGHDT, CDR2 YNNKEL, per germline (reference sequence). The CDR3 is 14 residues long. CDR3 sequence reads: CASSYRGNAYEQYF. The CDR3 coding sequence is TGTGCCAGCAGCTACCGGGGGAACGCCTACGAGCAGTACTTC.

V and J are TRBV29-1 and TRBJ1-5; TRBD1 might be the D (5 bases). Trimming shortened V by 6 bases and J by 4 bases, and 19 bases separated the two germline ends. This CDR3 has 15 amino acids. Germline lookup yields CDR1 SQVTM and CDR2 ANQGSEA. The CDR3 DNA reads TGCAGCGTCAGTTACGGGGCACAAGGAAATCAGCCCCAGCATTTT. Translated: CSVSYGAQGNQPQHF. Filled out from reference TRBV29-1 and TRBJ1-5, the complete variable domain reads SAVISQKPSRDICQRGTSLTIQCQVDSQVTMMFWYRQQPGQSLTLIATANQGSEATYESGFVIDKFPISRPNLTFSTLTVSNMSPEDSSIYLCSVSYGAQGNQPQHFGDGTRLSIL.

The CDR3: CASSDTPGSADTQYF. The CDR3 coding sequence is TGCGCCAGCAGTGATACCCCAGGCAGCGCAGATACGCAGTATTTT. The chain joins TRBV10-1 to TRBJ2-3; the D is unclear. Per germline, CDR1 WNHNN and CDR2 SYGVQD (reference sequence). This CDR3 contains 15 residues. The germline V and J ends were trimmed by 3 bases and 4 bases, with 14 bases remaining between them.

This clone was picked up one time. V usage is TRBV5-1 and J usage is TRBJ1-4; D unresolved. Germline V lookup: CDR1 SGHRS, CDR2 YFSETQ. The CDR3 is 14 residues long. Between the trimmed V and J ends, which lost 3 bases and 0 bases, there was a span of 6 bases. CDR3 region: CASSWTATNEKLFF. For the CDR3, the DNA is TGCGCCAGCAGCTGGACGGCAACTAATGAAAAACTGTTTTTT.

The chain has TRBV27 and TRBJ2-7; D remains unclear. In germline, CDR1 is MNHEY, CDR2 SMNVEV (reference sequence). With 3 bases removed from V and 0 bases from J, the gap between germline ends came to 12 bases. This CDR3 is built from 15 residues. The CDR3 loop is CASSLGWVSSYEQYF. As DNA, the CDR3 is TGTGCCAGCAGTTTGGGCTGGGTGAGCTCCTACGAGCAGTACTTC.

The rearrangement links TRBV21-1 to TRBJ1-6; TRBD1 is taken as the D call from the table, unchecked against the DNA. TRBV21-1 is a known pseudogene. The CDR3 covers 13 residues. CDR3 residues: CASGRTGHSPLHF. The CDR3 nucleotides are TGTGCCAGCGGCCGGACAGGGCACTCACCCCTCCACTTT.

The V gene is TRBV5-6, the J gene TRBJ1-5; D unclear. CDR1 SGHDT and CDR2 YYEEEE come from the germline V gene. Trimming removed 3 bases at V and 9 bases at J, with 10 bases between. This CDR3 has 12 amino acids. The CDR3 DNA follows: TGTGCCAGCAGCTCCGTTAGGGCGCCCCAGCATTTT. Residues: CASSSVRAPQHF.

This clone was observed a single time. The gene calls are TRBV7-3 and TRBJ2-5; D is possibly TRBD1 or TRBD2 (5 bases each). The CDR3 extends over 15 amino acids. Germline lookup yields CDR1 SGHTA and CDR2 FQGTGA. The V and J ends lost 4 bases and 0 bases respectively, with 12 bases between them. Here the CDR3 reads CASSSDPGHQETQYF. In DNA, the CDR3 is TGTGCCAGCAGCTCCGATCCGGGACACCAAGAGACCCAGTACTTC. Together with reference TRBV7-3 and TRBJ2-5, the CDR3 gives the full variable domain: GAGVSQTPSNKVTEKGKYVELRCDPISGHTALYWYRQSLGQGPEFLIYFQGTGAADDSGLPNDRFFAVRPEGSVSTLKIQRTERGDSAVYLCASSSDPGHQETQYFGPGTRLLVL.

This clone showed up just a few times. The chain uses TRBV2 and TRBJ1-2; a possible D gene is TRBD1 (6 bases). V lost 3 bases and J lost 4, with 12 bases in between. There are 14 residues in the CDR3. Germline V gives CDR1 SNHLY, CDR2 FYNNEI. The CDR3 region is CASSDRGEGYGYTF. The CDR3 DNA reads TGTGCCAGCAGTGACAGGGGCGAGGGCTATGGCTACACCTTC.

The chain uses TRBV2 and TRBJ2-5; D is possibly TRBD2 (6 bases). Germline values: CDR1 SNHLY, CDR2 FYNNEI. The CDR3 length is 15 residues. V lost 5 bases, J lost 5 bases, and 18 bases lay in between. In nucleotides, the CDR3 is TGTGCCAGCAGTCAATCGGGACGGAGGGAGGAGACCCAGTACTTC. Translation gives CASSQSGRREETQYF.

This clone was seen a single time. The chain uses TRBV10-3 and TRBJ1-2; possibly TRBD1 for D (6 bases). This CDR3 spans 12 amino acids. Germline CDR1 reads ENHRY; CDR2 reads SYGVKD. The V end was cut by 7 bases, the J end by 13 bases, with 19 bases between. The CDR3 sequence is CAITDLMGGGTF. CDR3 nucleotides: TGTGCCATCACAGATTTGATGGGGGGCGGCACCTTC.

This clone was seen just once. The V and J genes are TRBV7-2 and TRBJ2-3; D is unresolved. This CDR3 has 12 amino acids. Germline V gives CDR1 SGHTA, CDR2 FQGNSA. V dropped 5 bases and J dropped 5 bases, with 8 bases sitting between them. The CDR3 protein is CASSVQQDTQYF. CDR3 coding DNA: TGTGCCAGCAGCGTACAACAAGATACGCAGTATTTT.

The genes are TRBV10-1 and TRBJ2-3, with D unclear. This CDR3 region has 12 residues. The ends were cut back, 0 bases at V and 7 bases at J, with 5 bases in the middle. Germline lookup yields CDR1 WNHNN and CDR2 SYGVQD (reference sequence). The CDR3 sequence: CASSESIHTQYF. CDR3 coding DNA: TGCGCCAGCAGTGAGTCGATCCATACGCAGTATTTT.

The J gene is TRBJ2-1, the V gene TRBV15; TRBD1 matches at 11 bases. The CDR3 runs to 16 residues. Per germline, CDR1 LNHNV and CDR2 YYDKDF (reference sequence). V gave up 1 base and J gave up 4 bases; unmatched junction bases: 3. DNA for the CDR3: TGTGCCACCAGCAGAGTTGGACAGGGGGCATACAATGAGCAGTTCTTC. Its translation is CATSRVGQGAYNEQFF. The full variable domain, its missing parts supplied by reference TRBV15 and TRBJ2-1, is DAMVIQNPRYQVTQFGKPVTLSCSQTLNHNVMYWYQQKSSQAPKLLFHYYDKDFNNEADTPDNFQSRRPNTSFCFLDIRSPGLGDTAMYLCATSRVGQGAYNEQFFGPGTRLTVL.

This clone has a single count. CDR3 DNA: TGTGCCAGCAGCCAACGTTCAGGGTGGGGTGGCTACACCTTC. Its translation is CASSQRSGWGGYTF. The rearrangement uses TRBV14 and TRBJ1-2; TRBD1 is a possible D gene (5 bases). Germline lookup yields CDR1 SGHDN and CDR2 FVKESK. Trimming took 2 bases from V and 7 from J, leaving 14 bases between them. CDR3 length: 14 residues.

This rearrangement joins TRBV9 to TRBJ2-7, with a weak D call TRBD2 (6 bases). Germline assignment: CDR1 SGDLS and CDR2 YYNGEE. This CDR3 region has 14 residues. V was pared by 0 bases and J by 3 bases, with 10 bases between. The CDR3 DNA sequence: TGTGCCAGCAGCGTAGCCGAGGGAGGCTACGAGCAGTACTTC. Its protein is CASSVAEGGYEQYF.

In its sample, this clone was seen a few times. The chain carries TRBV29-1 and TRBJ2-5; possible D gene TRBD1, 5 bases. Trimming cost V 5 bases and J 7 bases, with 11 bases left between them. CDR1 is SQVTM, CDR2 ANQGSEA, per germline. The CDR3 sequence is 11 residues long. This CDR3 is CSVRGSVTQYF. The CDR3 DNA sequence: TGCAGCGTTAGGGGTTCAGTGACCCAGTACTTC.

This chain connects TRBV11-2 to TRBJ1-6; 8 bases align to TRBD1. The J segment lost 5 bases and the V segment lost 1 base, leaving 10 bases of the junction unmatched. From germline, CDR1 is SGHAT and CDR2 FQNNGV. The CDR3 has 18 residues. In nucleotides, the CDR3 is TGTGCCAGCAGCTTAGGTCTGATTCGGGACAGGAATAATTCACCCCTCCACTTT. Translating it yields CASSLGLIRDRNNSPLHF.

This chain joins TRBV10-1 and TRBJ1-6, with D tentatively TRBD1 (6 bases). CDR1 and CDR2 from the germline V gene are WNHNN and SYGVQD (reference sequence). V lost 7 bases and J 5 bases, leaving 15 bases between the germline ends. The CDR3 has 15 amino acids. For the CDR3, the DNA is TGCGCCAGCAAGACCGGACAGACAGATAATTCACCCCTCCACTTT. This translates into CASKTGQTDNSPLHF.

The chain joins TRBV12-5 to TRBJ1-5; possibly TRBD1 for D (6 bases). There are 15 residues in the CDR3. The germline gives CDR1 LGHNT, CDR2 FRNRAP. V lost 4 bases to trimming and J lost 4 bases, with 14 bases between them. The CDR3 DNA reads TGTGCTAGTGGTTCGGGGGGCTACGCAAATCAGCCCCAGCATTTT. Translated, it gives CASGSGGYANQPQHF.

This chain joins TRBV10-2 and TRBJ2-2; 10 bases match TRBD1. The CDR3 has 14 residues. With 6 bases clipped from V and 7 bases from J, the junction kept 5 bases outside the gene matches. Looked up from germline, CDR1 is WSHSY and CDR2 is SAAADI. This CDR3 reads CASRRQGAGGELFF. CDR3 sequence (DNA): TGCGCCAGCAGGAGACAGGGGGCTGGCGGGGAGCTGTTTTTT.

CDR3 amino acids: CASSPPGTATYEQYF. The CDR3 nucleotides read TGTGCCAGCAGCCCTCCCGGGACAGCTACATACGAGCAGTACTTC. This rearrangement joins TRBV7-9 to TRBJ2-7; 7 bases line up with TRBD1. Germline assignment: CDR1 SEHNR and CDR2 FQNEAQ (reference sequence). Losses at the gene ends were 5 bases for V and 4 bases for J; bases not matched to a gene: 11. The CDR3 runs 15 residues.

The chain couples TRBV19 to TRBJ1-5, with 11 bases matching TRBD1. The CDR3 has 16 amino acids. Germline assignment: CDR1 LNHDA and CDR2 SQIVND (reference sequence). V shed 4 bases and J 3 bases; nucleotides not matched to a gene: 5. Here the CDR3 reads CASSTGTGGLNQPQHF. The CDR3 DNA reads as TGTGCCAGTAGTACCGGGACAGGGGGTCTCAATCAGCCCCAGCATTTT. Full variable domain (rest looked up from reference TRBV19 and TRBJ1-5): DGGITQSPKYLFRKEGQNVTLSCEQNLNHDAMYWYRQDPGQGLRLIYYSQIVNDFQKGDIAEGYSVSREKKESFPLTVTSAQKNPTAFYLCASSTGTGGLNQPQHFGDGTRLSIL.